This TCR beta chain was captured by sequencing in a study of shared clonotypes between healthy human individuals. Clones were sequenced by immunoSEQ multiplex PCR, and TCRdb holds only the in-frame ones, with some missing. The sample holds roughly 2.2 million clones, just under 95% seen once. CDR1 and CDR2 from the germline V gene are SGHTA and FQGTGA. Trimming left V 8 bases short and J 3 bases short, with 12 bases between. This CDR3 is built from 13 residues. The table lists this clone with a count of one. Its antigen is unknown. Study-level results: All-four-donor shared clonotypes had higher generation probabilities than non-shared clonotypes did.

Sequenced material: naive CD4+ T cells from PBMCs. Subset specified: CD45RA+ positively selected. V and J are TRBV7-3 and TRBJ2-3; a weak D match, TRBD2 (6 bases). The clonotype comes from a man aged 18 to 30 in good health. Some clones in this sample may be carry-over from other donors' samples. CDR3 nucleotide sequence: TGTGCCAGCGGCCTCGGGGGAACAGATACGCAGTATTTT. Translation: CASGLGGTDTQYF.